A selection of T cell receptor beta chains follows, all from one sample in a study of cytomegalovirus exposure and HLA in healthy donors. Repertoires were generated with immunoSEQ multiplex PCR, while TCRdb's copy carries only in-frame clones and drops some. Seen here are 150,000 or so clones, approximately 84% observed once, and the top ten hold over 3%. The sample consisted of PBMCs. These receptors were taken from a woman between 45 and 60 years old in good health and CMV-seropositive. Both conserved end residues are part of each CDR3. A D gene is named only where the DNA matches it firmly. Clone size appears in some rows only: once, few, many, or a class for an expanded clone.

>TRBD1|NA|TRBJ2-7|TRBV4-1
CASSKGTGGIYEQYF
TGCGCCAGCAGCAAAGGGACAGGGGGGATCTACGAGCAGTACTTC
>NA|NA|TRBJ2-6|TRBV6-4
CASSEFSGGIGANGLTF
TGTGCCAGCAGTGAATTTAGCGGTGGGATTGGGGCCAACGGCCTGACTTTC
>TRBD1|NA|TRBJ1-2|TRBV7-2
CASSFIRSDRGRSYGYTF
TGTGCCAGCAGCTTTATTCGAAGTGACAGGGGGCGCAGCTATGGCTACACCTTC
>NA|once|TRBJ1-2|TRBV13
CASSPKDYPYGYTF
TGTGCCAGCAGCCCCAAGGACTACCCCTATGGCTACACCTTC
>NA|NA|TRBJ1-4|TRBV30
CAFSLGGNEKLFF
TGTGCCTTCTCTTTAGGGGGAAATGAAAAACTGTTTTTT
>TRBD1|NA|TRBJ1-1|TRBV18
CASSPKQGPGEAFF
TGTGCCAGCTCACCAAAACAGGGGCCGGGTGAAGCTTTCTTT
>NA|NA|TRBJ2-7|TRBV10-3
CAISGGSDLYEQYF
TGTGCCATCAGTGGGGGCTCGGACCTCTACGAGCAGTACTTC
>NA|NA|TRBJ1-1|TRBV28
CASSSWRGARSEAFF
TGTGCCAGCAGTTCTTGGAGGGGCGCGAGATCTGAAGCTTTCTTT
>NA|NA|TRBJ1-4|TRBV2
CASREDRTNEKLFF
TGTGCCAGCAGGGAGGACAGAACGAATGAAAAACTGTTTTTT
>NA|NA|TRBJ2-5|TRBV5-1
CASRGGLTPYQETQYF
TGCGCCAGCAGGGGGGGACTCACCCCGTACCAAGAGACCCAGTACTTC
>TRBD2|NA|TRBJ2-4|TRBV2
CASALISSGVGGRNIQYF
TGTGCCAGCGCTCTCATATCTAGCGGGGTGGGGGGGAGAAACATTCAGTACTTC
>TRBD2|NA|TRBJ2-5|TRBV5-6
CASSWGLASQETQYF
TGTGCCAGCAGCTGGGGACTAGCGAGTCAAGAGACCCAGTACTTC
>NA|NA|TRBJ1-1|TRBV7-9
CASSFTANTEAFF
TGTGCCAGCAGCTTTACAGCGAACACTGAAGCTTTCTTT
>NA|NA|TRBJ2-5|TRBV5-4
CASSLDGSQETQYF
TGTGCCAGCAGCTTGGACGGGTCTCAAGAGACCCAGTACTTC
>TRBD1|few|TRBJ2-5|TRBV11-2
CASSSTTGVETQYF
TGTGCCAGCAGCTCAACCACAGGGGTAGAGACCCAGTACTTC
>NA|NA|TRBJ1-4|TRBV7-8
CASSLEGQGWEKLFF
TGTGCCAGCAGCTTAGAGGGGCAGGGATGGGAAAAACTGTTTTTT
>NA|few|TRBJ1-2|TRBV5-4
CASSPAGETYGYTF
TGTGCCAGCAGTCCTGCCGGGGAGACTTATGGCTACACCTTC
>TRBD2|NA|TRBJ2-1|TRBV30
CAWSFGGYKAGGYNEQFF
TGTGCCTGGAGTTTTGGCGGGTACAAAGCGGGAGGGTACAATGAGCAGTTCTTC
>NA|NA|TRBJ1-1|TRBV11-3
CASSFEVGLEAFF
TGTGCCAGCAGCTTTGAAGTTGGGCTTGAAGCTTTCTTT
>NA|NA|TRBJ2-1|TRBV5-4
CASSLVMRPQDEQFF
TGTGCCAGCAGCTTGGTGATGCGACCCCAGGATGAGCAGTTCTTC
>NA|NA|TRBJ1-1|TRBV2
CASSPYNTEAFF
TGTGCCAGCAGCCCTTATAACACTGAAGCTTTCTTT
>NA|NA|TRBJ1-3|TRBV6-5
CASSYSEGDSGNTIYF
TGTGCCAGCAGTTACTCCGAAGGAGACTCTGGAAACACCATATATTTT
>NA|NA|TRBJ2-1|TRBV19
CASSGFGLAAYNEQFF
TGTGCCAGTAGTGGATTCGGCCTGGCGGCCTACAATGAGCAGTTCTTC
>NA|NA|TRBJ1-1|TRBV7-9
CASSLVGRDTEAFF
TGTGCCAGCAGCTTAGTTGGCAGGGACACTGAAGCTTTCTTT
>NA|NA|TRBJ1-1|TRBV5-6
CASSFGTLEAFF
TGTGCCAGCAGCTTTGGGACACTTGAAGCTTTCTTT
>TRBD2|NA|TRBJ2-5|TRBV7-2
CASSSTGGGQETQYF
TGTGCCAGCAGCTCCACCGGGGGGGGGCAAGAGACCCAGTACTTC
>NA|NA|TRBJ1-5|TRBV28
CASSWGGVSSNQPQHF
TGTGCCAGCAGTTGGGGGGGGGTTAGCAGCAATCAGCCCCAGCATTTT
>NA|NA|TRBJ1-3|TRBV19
CASSPPGEPSGNTIYF
TGTGCCAGTAGTCCCCCTGGGGAGCCCTCTGGAAACACCATATATTTT
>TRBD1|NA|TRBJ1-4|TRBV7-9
CASSLKQGPVEKLFF
TGTGCCAGCAGCTTAAAACAGGGGCCGGTTGAAAAACTGTTTTTT
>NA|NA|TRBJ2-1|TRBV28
CASSLIDGSNEQFF
TGTGCCAGCAGTTTAATTGACGGGAGCAATGAGCAGTTCTTC
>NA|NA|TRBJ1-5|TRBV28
CASSSQNWGHQPQHF
TGTGCCAGCAGTTCGCAGAATTGGGGCCATCAGCCCCAGCATTTT
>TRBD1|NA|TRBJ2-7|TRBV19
CASRLKRDSHEQYF
TGTGCCAGTAGGTTAAAACGGGACAGCCACGAGCAGTACTTC
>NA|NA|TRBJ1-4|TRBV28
CASRQVNEKLFF
TGTGCCAGCCGACAGGTTAATGAAAAACTGTTTTTT
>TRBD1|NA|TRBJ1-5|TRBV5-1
CASSLGGGENQPQHF
TGCGCCAGCAGCTTGGGAGGGGGCGAGAATCAGCCCCAGCATTTT
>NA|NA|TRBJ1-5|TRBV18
CASSPDRSNQPQHF
TGTGCCAGCTCGCCCGACAGGAGCAATCAGCCCCAGCATTTT
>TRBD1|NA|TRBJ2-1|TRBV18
CASSSGSRGLNEQFF
TGTGCCAGCTCATCGGGGAGCAGGGGGCTCAATGAGCAGTTCTTC
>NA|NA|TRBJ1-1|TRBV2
CATKGMNTEAFF
TGTGCCACAAAGGGGATGAACACTGAAGCTTTCTTT
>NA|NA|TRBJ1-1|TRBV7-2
CASSLGQGTEAFF
TGTGCCAGCAGCTTAGGGCAGGGCACTGAAGCTTTCTTT
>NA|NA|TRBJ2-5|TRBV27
CASRRATTLETQYF
TGTGCCAGCCGCAGGGCGACCACTTTGGAGACCCAGTACTTC
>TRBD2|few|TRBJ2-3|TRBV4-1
CASGGVGFLTGDTQYF
TGCGCCAGCGGGGGGGTCGGATTTCTGACGGGGGATACGCAGTATTTT
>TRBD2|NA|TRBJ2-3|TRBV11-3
CASSSRLAGRTDTQYF
TGTGCCAGCAGTTCCCGTTTAGCGGGGCGCACAGATACGCAGTATTTT
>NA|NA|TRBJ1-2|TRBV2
CASSGYREIGYTF
TGTGCCAGCAGTGGGTACAGGGAGATTGGCTACACCTTC
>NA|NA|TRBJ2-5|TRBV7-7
CASSRGLQETQYF
TGTGCTAGCAGCCGGGGTTTACAAGAGACCCAGTACTTC